The clone carrying this T cell receptor (beta chain) was observed at least ten times. Its target is unknown. In germline, CDR1 is SGHTA, CDR2 FQGNSA. CDR3 length: 14 amino acids. The V gene lost 5 bases and the J gene lost 2 bases, with 12 bases spanning the gap. Each CDR3 protein gets one entry after TCRdb re-called the reads with MiXCR. The sample lists hundreds of thousands of distinct CDR3 sequences, approximately 46% seen once, with about 39% in the top ten. This specimen belongs to a study of T cell repertoires in cytomegalovirus infection. This receptor was taken from a human donor in good health (CMV status not recorded). Some clones in this sample may be carry-over from other donors' samples. The sample was cultured PBMCs, taken from culture after CMV antigen stimulation. The V and J genes are TRBV7-2 and TRBJ1-1; D remains ambiguous. Here the CDR3 DNA reads TGTGCCAGCAGCCCCCGGGCAAGAAACACTGAAGCTTTCTTT. It is translated as CASSPRARNTEAFF.